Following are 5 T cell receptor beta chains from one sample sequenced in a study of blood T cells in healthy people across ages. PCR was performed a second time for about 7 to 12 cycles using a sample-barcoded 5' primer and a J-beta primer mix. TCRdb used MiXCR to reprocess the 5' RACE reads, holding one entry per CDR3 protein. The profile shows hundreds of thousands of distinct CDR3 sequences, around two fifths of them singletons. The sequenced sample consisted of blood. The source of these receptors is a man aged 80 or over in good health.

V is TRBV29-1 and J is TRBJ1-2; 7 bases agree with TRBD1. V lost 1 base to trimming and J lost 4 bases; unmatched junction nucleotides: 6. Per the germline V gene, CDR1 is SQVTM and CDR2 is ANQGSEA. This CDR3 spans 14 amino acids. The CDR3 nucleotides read TGCAGCGTTGAAGGACAGGGTAGGCCCTATGGCTACACCTTC. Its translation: CSVEGQGRPYGYTF.

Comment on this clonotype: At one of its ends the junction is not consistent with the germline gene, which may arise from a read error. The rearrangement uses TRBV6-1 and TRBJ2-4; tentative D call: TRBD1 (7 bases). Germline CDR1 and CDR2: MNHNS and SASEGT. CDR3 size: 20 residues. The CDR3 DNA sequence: TGTGTCAGCAGTCCCCCAACCGGGACAGCCACTTCACTAGCCACAAACATTCAGTACTTT. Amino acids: CVSSPPTGTATSLATNIQYF.

DNA for the CDR3: TGTGCCAGCAGTGAATATCACGACTCTGGAAACACCATATATTTT. Residues: CASSEYHDSGNTIYF. The rearrangement joins TRBV25-1 to TRBJ1-3; no clear D. Looked up from germline, CDR1 is MGHDK and CDR2 is SYGVNS. This CDR3 has 15 amino acids. Trimming cost V 0 bases and J 0 bases, with 6 bases left between them.

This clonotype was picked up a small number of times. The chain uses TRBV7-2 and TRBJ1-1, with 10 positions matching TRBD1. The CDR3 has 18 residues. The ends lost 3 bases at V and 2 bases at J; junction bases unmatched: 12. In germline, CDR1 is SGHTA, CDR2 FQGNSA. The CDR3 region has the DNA TGTGCCAGCAGCTTCCGATCGACAGGGGGCGGTTTCAACACTGAAGCTTTCTTT. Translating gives CASSFRSTGGGFNTEAFF.

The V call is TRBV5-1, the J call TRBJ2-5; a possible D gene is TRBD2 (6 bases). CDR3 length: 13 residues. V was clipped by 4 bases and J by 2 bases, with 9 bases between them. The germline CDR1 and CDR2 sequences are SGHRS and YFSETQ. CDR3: CASSAAGQETQYF. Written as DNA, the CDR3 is TGCGCCAGCAGCGCGGCGGGGCAAGAGACCCAGTACTTC.